One and the same sample provided the 27 T cell receptor beta chains below, sequenced in a study of regulatory T cells in long-lasting Graves disease. Arm-PCR with iRepertoire HTBI primers amplified the CDR3 regions for these TCR beta libraries. MiXCR was run by TCRdb on the multiplex PCR reads, yielding one entry per CDR3 protein. This sample yields some 330,000 distinct CDR3 sequences, of which around 23% are seen a single time; 25% to 35% belongs to the top ten. Time point here: persistent/refractory GD, antithyroid drugs over 5 years with positive TRAb. PBMC RNA was the source of the TCR library. The source was peripheral blood mononuclear cells (PBMCs), collected when the disease was refractory, from a patient treated with antithyroid drugs. The receptors here all came from a woman aged 40 to 50 with Graves disease.

This clonotype appeared many times. V and J are TRBV2 and TRBJ2-7; D unclear. Germline V gene lookup returns CDR1 SNHLY and CDR2 FYNNEI. The CDR3 runs 15 residues. With 2 bases removed from V and 3 bases from J, the gap between germline ends came to 14 bases. CDR3 in amino acids: CASSERHSILYEQYF. CDR3 DNA sequence: TGTGCCAGCAGTGAAAGACATAGCATCCTCTACGAGCAGTACTTC.

This clonotype was picked up many times. This may be a read error, as it is one base from a much larger clone. The J gene is TRBJ2-5, the V gene TRBV27; D unclear. Germline V gene data show CDR1 as MNHEY and CDR2 as SMNVEV (reference sequence). The V gene lost 5 bases and the J gene lost 4 bases, with 8 bases spanning the gap. The CDR3 loop spans 12 amino acids. The CDR3 bases are TGTGCCAGCAGTGTTAATGGAGAGACCCAGTACTTC. Translating it yields CASSVNGETQYF.

This clonotype has at least ten counts. The gene calls are TRBV2 and TRBJ2-4, with D possibly called TRBD1 or TRBD2 (5 bases each). The CDR3 is 15 amino acids. Germline V gene lookup returns CDR1 SNHLY and CDR2 FYNNEI. Deletions cut 7 bases from V and 5 bases from J, with 18 bases between. Here the CDR3 reads CASTQLGGPENIQYF. In nucleotides, the CDR3 is TGTGCCAGCACCCAACTTGGGGGACCAGAAAACATTCAGTACTTC.

The gene calls are TRBV29-1 and TRBJ1-1; TRBD1 is a possible D gene (6 bases). The CDR3 contains 14 residues. The germline V gene encodes CDR1 SQVTM and CDR2 ANQGSEA. V gave up 6 bases and J gave up 11 bases, with 25 bases separating them. The CDR3 DNA is TGCAGCGTGGGGGAGACCGCGGACAGTCCGAGGGCTTTCTTT. This translates into CSVGETADSPRAFF.

The chain carries TRBV6-1 and TRBJ2-7; D unresolved. The CDR3 totals 12 residues. The ends were cut back, 10 bases at V and 6 bases at J, with 16 bases in the middle. Germline loops: CDR1 MNHNS, CDR2 SASEGT. CDR3 amino acids: CATEQVSGEQYF. The CDR3 coding sequence is TGTGCCACCGAGCAGGTTTCGGGCGAGCAGTACTTC.

This clonotype was seen ten or more times. The V gene is TRBV2, the J gene TRBJ1-5, with D maybe TRBD1 (6 bases). This CDR3 contains 15 residues. CDR1 and CDR2 from the germline V gene are SNHLY and FYNNEI. V was trimmed by 4 bases and J by 1 base, leaving 11 bases between them. The CDR3 DNA sequence: TGTGCCAGCAGTGTGGCGGGGGGCAGCAATCAGCCCCAGCATTTT. It specifies CASSVAGGSNQPQHF.

CDR3 loop: CSSTSISSKNIQYF. The CDR3 nucleotides read TGCAGTTCAACCTCCATCAGCTCCAAAAACATTCAGTACTTC. This chain uses TRBV20-1 with TRBJ2-4; D unresolved. Trimming removed 8 bases at V and 2 bases at J, with 16 bases between. Germline lookup yields CDR1 DFQATT and CDR2 SNEGSKA (reference sequence). The CDR3 totals 14 residues.

Many counts were recorded for this clonotype. V gene TRBV2 combines with J gene TRBJ1-2; a possible D gene is TRBD1 (6 bases). The ends were cut back, 10 bases at V and 0 bases at J, with 15 bases in the middle. This CDR3 has 14 residues. The germline gives CDR1 SNHLY, CDR2 FYNNEI. In DNA form, the CDR3 reads TGTGCCACTCAGGGGACGGCAGCTAACTATGGCTACACCTTC. Its translation: CATQGTAANYGYTF.

This clonotype has a count of ten or more. CDR3 DNA: TGTGCCAGCAGTTCCTGGACAGGGAGTACTGAAGCTTTCTTT. It specifies CASSSWTGSTEAFF. This chain links TRBV28 with TRBJ1-1; 8 bases match TRBD1. Germline values: CDR1 MDHEN, CDR2 SYDVKM. This CDR3 region has 14 residues. J lost 5 bases, V lost 4 bases, and 6 bases had no gene match.

This clonotype was seen at least ten times. The chain combines TRBV2 with TRBJ2-5; D unresolved. Trimming pared 2 bases from V and 0 bases from J, leaving 7 bases between. The length of the CDR3 is 14 residues. Germline V CDR1 and CDR2: SNHLY, FYNNEI. The CDR3 nucleotides are TGTGCCAGCAGTGAAACGGACCACCAAGAGACCCAGTACTTC. It is translated as CASSETDHQETQYF.

This clonotype was observed at least ten times. The chain links TRBV7-2 to TRBJ1-5; D is undetermined. Germline V gives CDR1 SGHTA, CDR2 FQGNSA. The V gene lost 3 bases and the J gene lost 4 bases, with 10 bases spanning the gap. This CDR3 region has 14 residues. The CDR3 protein is CASSFRQMNQPQHF. CDR3 in DNA: TGTGCCAGCAGCTTTCGGCAGATGAATCAGCCCCAGCATTTT.

This clonotype was picked up a small number of times. The V gene is TRBV19, the J gene TRBJ1-4; D call uncertain. The CDR3 extends over 15 amino acids. V lost 9 bases and J 7 bases, leaving 21 bases between the germline ends. CDR1 and CDR2 from the germline V gene are LNHDA and SQIVND (reference sequence). CDR3 sequence (DNA): TGTGCCAGCCGTGCATATGAGGGCGCTTTTGAAAAACTGTTTTTT. Encoded protein: CASRAYEGAFEKLFF.

This clonotype was found many times. The V call is TRBV11-2, the J call TRBJ1-5; D gene uncertain. V was trimmed by 4 bases and J by 3 bases, leaving 19 bases between them. Germline loops: CDR1 SGHAT, CDR2 FQNNGV. The CDR3 is 17 residues long. The CDR3 sequence is CASSSRSEGGNNQPQHF. CDR3 DNA sequence: TGTGCCAGCAGCTCACGCTCGGAGGGAGGGAACAATCAGCCCCAGCATTTT.

Comments on this clonotype: It may be a read error: a sequence one base away is much more abundant. No conserved phenylalanine or tryptophan is present at the end of the CDR3, so a read error is the likely explanation. V usage is TRBV28 and J usage is TRBJ1-6; 9 nucleotides align to TRBD1. The germline gives CDR1 MDHEN, CDR2 SYDVKM. The length of the CDR3 is 16 residues. The V segment lost 5 bases and the J segment 7 bases; nucleotides outside the gene matches: 9. The CDR3 bases are TGTGCCAGCAGTCCAAGGGGACAGGGTGGGAATTCACCCCTCCACCTT. The encoded protein is CASSPRGQGGNSPLHL.

The V call is TRBV12-3 or TRBV12-4, the J call TRBJ2-7; possibly TRBD1 or TRBD2 for D (5 bases each). Trimming shortened V by 7 bases and J by 6 bases, and 16 bases separated the two germline ends. The length of the CDR3 is 13 residues. CDR3: CASNEGIGIEQYF. The DNA for the CDR3 is TGTGCCAGCAATGAGGGGATTGGAATCGAGCAGTACTTC.

This clonotype was observed once. The chain couples TRBV5-1 to TRBJ2-5; TRBD1 or TRBD2 may be the D gene (6 bases each). The CDR3 contains 17 residues. V was pared by 2 bases and J by 5 bases, with 22 bases between. In germline, CDR1 is SGHRS, CDR2 YFSETQ. The CDR3 region is CASSFYGSGASGETQYF. The DNA of the CDR3 is TGCGCCAGCAGCTTCTACGGTTCGGGGGCCTCCGGGGAGACCCAGTACTTC. Using reference TRBV5-1 and TRBJ2-5 for the parts outside the CDR3, the full variable domain is KAGVTQTPRYLIKTRGQQVTLSCSPISGHRSVSWYQQTPGQGLQFLFEYFSETQRNKGNFPGRFSGRQFSNSRSEMNVSTLELGDSALYLCASSFYGSGASGETQYFGPGTRLLVL.

This clonotype has only a few counts. The rearrangement links TRBV12-3 or TRBV12-4 to TRBJ2-2; no clear D gene. There are 14 residues in the CDR3. V was cut by 3 bases and J by 6 bases, with 11 bases left in between. DNA of the CDR3: TGTGCCAGCAGTTTTAATTTTGGATCCGGGGAGCTGTTTTTT. Residues: CASSFNFGSGELFF.

This clonotype showed up many times. This chain connects TRBV28 to TRBJ2-2, with 11 bases aligning to TRBD2. CDR3 length: 16 residues. V was pared by 10 bases and J by 0 bases, with 7 bases of the junction left unmatched. The germline gives CDR1 MDHEN, CDR2 SYDVKM. CDR3 protein: CATRTSGPSNTGELFF. CDR3 sequence (DNA): TGTGCCACGAGGACTAGCGGGCCCTCGAACACCGGGGAGCTGTTTTTT.

This clonotype was recorded at least ten times. J is TRBJ2-7 and V is TRBV28; perhaps TRBD1 as D (5 bases). The CDR3 extends over 14 amino acids. The V gene's germline CDR1 is MDHEN and CDR2 SYDVKM. Deletions cut 5 bases from V and 2 bases from J, with 13 bases between. In nucleotides, the CDR3 is TGTGCCAGCAGTCCACCGACAGCTACCTACGAGCAGTACTTC. Protein sequence: CASSPPTATYEQYF. Combining the CDR3 with reference TRBV28 and TRBJ2-7 gives the whole variable domain DVKVTQSSRYLVKRTGEKVFLECVQDMDHENMFWYRQDPGLGLRLIYFSYDVKMKEKGDIPEGYSVSREKKERFSLILESASTNQTSMYLCASSPPTATYEQYFGPGTRLTVT.

This clonotype was detected ten times or more. The genes are TRBV15 and TRBJ1-1; maybe TRBD1 (5 bases). This CDR3 is built from 15 residues. Germline CDR1 and CDR2: LNHNV and YYDKDF (reference sequence). V dropped 3 bases and J dropped 0 bases, with 11 bases sitting between them. The CDR3 bases are TGTGCCACCAGCAGGGGCCAGGGTGTGAACACTGAAGCTTTCTTT. This encodes CATSRGQGVNTEAFF.

There are many counts of this clonotype. The chain uses TRBV6-2 or TRBV6-3 and TRBJ2-7, with TRBD1 matching 7 bases. The CDR3 covers 15 residues. The J segment lost 3 bases and the V segment lost 5 bases, leaving 10 bases of the junction unmatched. Germline assignment: CDR1 MNHEY and CDR2 SVGEGT. This CDR3 is CASSTTGTAVYEQYF. In nucleotides, the CDR3 is TGTGCCAGCAGTACCACCGGGACAGCCGTCTACGAGCAGTACTTC.

This clonotype was seen at least ten times. The V call is TRBV2, the J call TRBJ1-2, with TRBD1 identical over 10 bases. Germline V gives CDR1 SNHLY, CDR2 FYNNEI. After removal of 8 bases from V and 5 bases from J, the junction contained 8 bases not matched to a gene. CDR3 size: 14 residues. The CDR3: CASRPGQGTYGYTF. The CDR3 DNA reads as TGTGCCAGCCGTCCGGGACAGGGGACTTATGGCTACACCTTC.

This clonotype turned up a few times. The V gene is TRBV7-9, the J gene TRBJ1-1; 10 bases agree with TRBD1. V lost 7 bases, J lost 2 bases, and 4 bases stayed unmatched. CDR3 length: 14 residues. Germline loops: CDR1 SEHNR, CDR2 FQNEAQ (reference sequence). The chain's CDR3 is CASTGDRGNTEAFF. In DNA, the CDR3 is TGTGCCAGCACCGGGGACAGGGGAAACACTGAAGCTTTCTTT.

This clonotype was picked up a small number of times. Here the CDR3 DNA reads TGTGCCACCCGACTAGCGGGAGGGGCCGGGGAGCTGTTTTTT. This sequence encodes CATRLAGGAGELFF. This chain uses TRBV15 with TRBJ2-2, with TRBD2 matching over 14 bases. Per the germline V gene, CDR1 is LNHNV and CDR2 is YYDKDF (reference sequence). V trimming: 8 bases; J trimming: 6 bases; junction bases outside the gene matches: 2. This CDR3 comprises 14 residues.

This clonotype was recorded a few times. This sequence joins TRBV19 and TRBJ2-2; D call uncertain. There are 12 residues in the CDR3. Germline V lookup: CDR1 LNHDA, CDR2 SQIVND (reference sequence). Trimming stripped 4 bases from V and 6 bases from J, with 6 bases between. CDR3 residues: CASSSRAGELFF. Here the CDR3 DNA reads TGTGCCAGTAGTAGTAGAGCCGGGGAGCTGTTTTTT.

The V gene is TRBV28, the J gene TRBJ2-5, with 10 bases matching TRBD2. The J call may not be correct, given that the DNA end is closer to TRBJ2-1. CDR3 size: 14 residues. Looked up from germline, CDR1 is MDHEN and CDR2 is SYDVKM. CDR3 sequence (DNA): TGTGCCAGCAGTCTGCTAGCGGGAGATAATGAGCAGTTCTTC. Its translation is CASSLLAGDNEQFF.

This chain links TRBV9 with TRBJ2-3; 11 positions match TRBD2. Germline loops: CDR1 SGDLS, CDR2 YYNGEE. CDR3 length: 16 amino acids. Trimming at V came to 3 bases and at J to 2 bases, leaving 5 bases not matched to a gene. CDR3 sequence reads: CASSAGTSGHTDTQYF. CDR3 DNA: TGTGCCAGCAGCGCCGGGACTAGCGGACACACAGATACGCAGTATTTT. The whole variable domain, remainder taken from reference TRBV9 and TRBJ2-3, is DSGVTQTPKHLITATGQRVTLRCSPRSGDLSVYWYQQSLDQGLQFLIQYYNGEERAKGNILERFSAQQFPDLHSELNLSSLELGDSALYFCASSAGTSGHTDTQYFGPGTRLTVL.